This T cell receptor beta chain came from a study of OX40 agonist ivuxolimab in advanced cancers. Study at large: At 0.01 to 10 mg/kg, ivuxolimab was administered intravenously to patients every 2 weeks.

Germline CDR1 reads WNHNN; CDR2 reads SYGVQD (reference sequence). The CDR3 has 15 residues. V lost 7 bases and J lost 5; bases outside the gene matches: 5. Measured with immunoSEQ multiplex PCR; TCRdb has only the in-frame clones, and not every one. The table records approximately 65,000 clones, more than 85% of them present only once. The source of this sequence is an adult with an advanced solid tumor such as melanoma, head and neck, liver or kidney cancer. The specimen was CD4+ or CD8+ T cells sorted from blood, collected in a trial of the OX40 agonist ivuxolimab. The chain combines TRBV10-1 with TRBJ2-2, with 12 bases that match TRBD2. CDR3 nucleotide sequence: TGCGCCAGCAAAGGAGGACTAGCGGGAACCGGGGAGCTGTTTTTT. Amino acid sequence: CASKGGLAGTGELFF.